These T cell receptor beta chains were read from a single sample in a study of cytomegalovirus exposure and HLA in healthy donors. Some clones are missing from TCRdb's copy, which holds only in-frame ones; the method was immunoSEQ multiplex PCR. The sample carries around 110,000 clones, 79% recorded once. Sample: PBMCs. The receptor set was obtained from a woman between 18 and 29 years old in good health and CMV-seropositive. The CDR3 runs from the conserved cysteine through the conserved F or W. The D gene is left open where the match is weak. Only part of the rows carry a size: once, few, many, or a class if the clone is expanded.

>-|-|TRBV5-6|TRBJ2-7
CASSLAWEEYEQYF
TGTGCCAGCAGCTTGGCCTGGGAGGAGTACGAGCAGTACTTC
>-|TRBD2|TRBV5-4|TRBJ2-1
CASSQTSGRHNEQFF
TGTGCCAGCAGCCAGACTAGCGGGAGGCACAATGAGCAGTTCTTC
>-|-|TRBV18|TRBJ2-3
CASSPNSADTQYF
TGTGCCAGCTCCCCGAACTCTGCAGATACGCAGTATTTT
>-|TRBD2|TRBV4-1|TRBJ2-3
CASSQAGLAGRTDTQYF
TGCGCCAGCAGCCAGGCGGGACTAGCGGGCCGCACAGATACGCAGTATTTT
>-|-|TRBV28|TRBJ2-1
CASIAPSYNEQFF
TGTGCCAGCATAGCACCCTCCTACAATGAGCAGTTCTTC
>-|-|TRBV28|TRBJ2-3
CASSTHGGARTDTQYF
TGTGCCAGCAGCACCCACGGGGGAGCGCGCACAGATACGCAGTATTTT
>-|-|TRBV7-3|TRBJ1-1
CASSLALNTEAFF
TGTGCCAGCAGCTTAGCACTCAACACTGAAGCTTTCTTT
>-|-|TRBV15|TRBJ2-5
CATSKKRDASSSQETQYF
TGTGCCACCAGCAAGAAAAGGGATGCTAGCAGCTCCCAAGAGACCCAGTACTTC
>-|-|TRBV5-1|TRBJ2-2
CASSFRARGNTGELFF
TGCGCCAGCAGCTTCCGGGCTAGGGGTAACACCGGGGAGCTGTTTTTT
>-|TRBD1|TRBV5-6|TRBJ1-4
CASSSSQGSNEKLFF
TGTGCCAGCAGCTCCTCACAGGGGTCTAATGAAAAACTGTTTTTT
>-|-|TRBV30|TRBJ1-1
CAWSPLNTEAFF
TGTGCCTGGAGTCCTTTGAACACTGAAGCTTTCTTT
>-|TRBD1|TRBV4-2|TRBJ2-7
CASSHGTGTGYEQYF
TGTGCCAGCAGCCACGGTACCGGGACAGGGTACGAGCAGTACTTC
>-|TRBD1|TRBV28|TRBJ1-1
CASSQDRVTEAFF
TGTGCCAGCAGCCAGGACAGGGTCACTGAAGCTTTCTTT
>-|TRBD1|TRBV28|TRBJ1-1
CASSVRGQPNTEAFF
TGTGCCAGCAGTGTGAGGGGGCAGCCTAACACTGAAGCTTTCTTT
>-|TRBD1|TRBV28|TRBJ1-1
CASSQADRDTEAFF
TGTGCCAGCAGTCAAGCGGACAGGGATACTGAAGCTTTCTTT
>-|TRBD2|TRBV5-1|TRBJ2-1
CASSLAASGYNEQFF
TGCGCCAGCAGCTTGGCTGCTAGCGGGTATAATGAGCAGTTCTTC
>-|-|TRBV28|TRBJ2-5
CASSTFGQETQYF
TGTGCCAGCAGTACATTCGGGCAAGAGACCCAGTACTTC
>-|TRBD1|TRBV27|TRBJ2-7
CASSFTLGQGAAYEQYF
TGTGCCAGCAGTTTTACGTTGGGACAGGGGGCGGCCTACGAGCAGTACTTC
>-|TRBD1|TRBV19|TRBJ1-5
CASSIDPRTGNQPQHF
TGTGCCAGTAGTATAGATCCGCGGACAGGGAATCAGCCCCAGCATTTT
>-|-|TRBV4-1|TRBJ1-5
CASSQDRKEGGNQPQHF
TGCGCCAGCAGCCAAGATAGGAAGGAGGGCGGCAATCAGCCCCAGCATTTT
>few|-|TRBV6-1|TRBJ1-1
CASSENRESAFF
TGTGCCAGCAGTGAAAACAGGGAGTCAGCTTTCTTT
>-|-|TRBV7-5|TRBJ2-3
CATSSASTSGRKTDTQYF
TGTGCCACAAGCTCCGCGTCCACTAGCGGGAGGAAGACAGATACGCAGTATTTT
>once|TRBD1|TRBV7-2|TRBJ1-1
CASSLARDRHYMNTEAFF
TGTGCCAGCAGCTTAGCGCGGGACAGGCACTACATGAACACTGAAGCTTTCTTT
>few|TRBD2|TRBV7-7|TRBJ2-2
CASSLVGSGSITGELFF
TGTGCTAGCAGCTTAGTTGGCAGCGGGAGCATAACCGGGGAGCTGTTTTTT
>-|-|TRBV6-4|TRBJ1-4
CAIGPRCEKLFF
TGTGCCATCGGCCCTAGGTGTGAAAAACTGTTTTTT
>-|-|TRBV30|TRBJ1-5
CAWSVSYSQPQHF
TGTGCCTGGAGTGTATCGTACTCTCAGCCCCAGCATTTT
>few|-|TRBV18|TRBJ2-5
CASSPPTGSGTQYF
TGTGCCAGCTCACCACCCACAGGGTCGGGGACCCAGTACTTC
>few|-|TRBV5-8|TRBJ1-3
CASSLLQPSSGNTIYF
TGTGCCAGCAGCCTACTCCAACCTAGCTCTGGAAACACCATATATTTT
>-|-|TRBV19|TRBJ1-5
CASSIKGSVNQPQHF
TGTGCCAGTAGTATAAAGGGGTCGGTCAATCAGCCCCAGCATTTT
>-|TRBD1|TRBV15|TRBJ1-4
CATSRADRALFF
TGTGCCACCAGCAGAGCGGACAGGGCTCTTTTTTTT
>-|-|TRBV7-2|TRBJ2-7
CASSLTWKPGYEQYF
TGTGCCAGCAGCCTTACCTGGAAACCGGGATACGAGCAGTACTTC
>-|TRBD2|TRBV5-6|TRBJ2-7
CASSLRELAGGKGSHEQYF
TGTGCCAGCAGCTTGAGGGAACTAGCGGGAGGGAAGGGGTCTCACGAGCAGTACTTC
>-|TRBD1|TRBV6-5|TRBJ1-1
CASSYPGTGLQKAFF
TGTGCCAGCAGTTACCCCGGGACAGGGCTTCAAAAAGCTTTCTTT
>few|-|TRBV30|TRBJ1-2
CAWSSGGYGYTF
TGTGCCTGGAGCAGCGGGGGCTATGGCTACACCTTC
>few|-|TRBV19|TRBJ2-7
CASSIVAGSHEQYF
TGTGCCAGTAGTATAGTCGCGGGGTCCCACGAGCAGTACTTC
>-|TRBD2|TRBV5-1|TRBJ2-7
CASSLPTSGAYEQYF
TGCGCCAGCAGCTTGCCGACTAGCGGAGCCTACGAGCAGTACTTC
>-|TRBD2|TRBV9|TRBJ2-7
CASSVGLAGPYEQYF
TGTGCCAGCAGCGTAGGACTAGCGGGCCCGTACGAGCAGTACTTC
>-|TRBD1|TRBV30|TRBJ2-5
CAWMGQQETQYF
TGTGCCTGGATGGGACAGCAAGAGACCCAGTACTTC
>-|-|TRBV7-9|TRBJ2-5
CASSLGQEAFQETQYF
TGTGCCAGCAGCTTAGGACAGGAAGCCTTCCAAGAGACCCAGTACTTC
>-|TRBD1|TRBV7-7|TRBJ2-5
CASSPGTGGETQYF
TGTGCTAGCAGCCCAGGGACAGGGGGAGAGACCCAGTACTTC
>-|TRBD2|TRBV7-3|TRBJ2-1
CASSSLAGGYNEQFF
TGTGCCAGCAGCTCCCTAGCGGGAGGCTACAATGAGCAGTTCTTC
>-|TRBD2|TRBV5-1|TRBJ2-5
CASSWGSGSGETQYF
TGCGCCAGCAGCTGGGGTAGCGGGAGCGGGGAGACCCAGTACTTC
>-|TRBD1|TRBV9|TRBJ1-4
CASTLRDRNEKLFF
TGTGCCAGCACCTTGAGGGACAGGAATGAAAAACTGTTTTTT
>-|TRBD1|TRBV30|TRBJ2-5
CAWTWTGETQYF
TGTGCCTGGACTTGGACAGGAGAGACCCAGTACTTC
>-|TRBD2|TRBV28|TRBJ2-7
CASSLSTSGSYYEQYF
TGTGCCAGCAGCCTCTCGACTAGCGGATCTTACTACGAGCAGTACTTC
>few|-|TRBV7-9|TRBJ1-1
CASSYTGDTEAFF
TGTGCCAGCAGCTATACAGGAGACACTGAAGCTTTCTTT
>few|-|TRBV5-4|TRBJ2-3
CASSFDEGDTQYF
TGTGCCAGCAGCTTTGATGAGGGTGATACGCAGTATTTT
>-|TRBD2|TRBV19|TRBJ2-5
CASSPIGLAGGIETQYF
TGTGCCAGTAGTCCGATCGGACTAGCGGGAGGTATAGAGACCCAGTACTTC
>once|-|TRBV15|TRBJ2-3
CATRGRDTQYF
TGTGCCACAAGGGGCCGAGATACGCAGTATTTT
>once|-|TRBV2|TRBJ2-1
CASRPLGTYNEQFF
TGTGCCAGCAGACCCCTGGGGACTTACAATGAGCAGTTCTTC
>-|TRBD1|TRBV7-6|TRBJ1-1
CASSGQGGSGTEAFF
TGTGCCAGCAGCGGACAGGGGGGGAGCGGCACTGAAGCTTTCTTT